This T cell receptor (beta chain) originates from a study of OX40 agonist ivuxolimab in advanced cancers. Per germline, CDR1 MDHEN and CDR2 SYDVKM. The CDR3 has 14 amino acids. V lost 5 bases to trimming and J lost 2 bases, with 13 bases between them. Here immunoSEQ multiplex PCR was the method, and the copy in TCRdb shows in-frame clones only, minus some. The sample carries 54,000 or so clones, about 87% recorded once. The receptor's source is an adult with an advanced solid tumor such as melanoma, head and neck, liver or kidney cancer. The chain links TRBV28 to TRBJ2-7, with D perhaps TRBD1 or TRBD2 (5 bases each). The sequencing here drew on CD4+ or CD8+ T cells sorted from blood, taken in a trial of the OX40 agonist ivuxolimab. Written as DNA, the CDR3 is TGTGCCAGCAGTCACCGGACACTAGCCTACGAGCAGTACTTC. Protein sequence: CASSHRTLAYEQYF.